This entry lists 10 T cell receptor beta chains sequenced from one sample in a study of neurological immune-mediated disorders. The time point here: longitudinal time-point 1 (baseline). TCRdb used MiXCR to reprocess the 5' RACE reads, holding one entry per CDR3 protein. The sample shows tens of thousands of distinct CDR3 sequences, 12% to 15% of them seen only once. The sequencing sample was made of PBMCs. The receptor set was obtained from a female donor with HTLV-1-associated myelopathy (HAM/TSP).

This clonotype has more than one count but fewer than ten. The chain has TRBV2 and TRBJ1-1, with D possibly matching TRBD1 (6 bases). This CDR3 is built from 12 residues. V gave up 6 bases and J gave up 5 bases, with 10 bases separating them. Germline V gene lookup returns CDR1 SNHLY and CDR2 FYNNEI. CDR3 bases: TGTGCCAGCAGGCTACAGGGAACTGAAGCTTTCTTT. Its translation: CASRLQGTEAFF.

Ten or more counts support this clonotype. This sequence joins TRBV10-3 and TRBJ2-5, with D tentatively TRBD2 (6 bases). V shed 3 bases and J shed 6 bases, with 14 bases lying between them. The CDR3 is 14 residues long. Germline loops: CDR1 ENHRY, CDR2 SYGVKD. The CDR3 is CAISDGSGPQTQYF. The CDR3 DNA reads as TGTGCCATCAGTGATGGCAGCGGGCCACAGACCCAGTACTTC.

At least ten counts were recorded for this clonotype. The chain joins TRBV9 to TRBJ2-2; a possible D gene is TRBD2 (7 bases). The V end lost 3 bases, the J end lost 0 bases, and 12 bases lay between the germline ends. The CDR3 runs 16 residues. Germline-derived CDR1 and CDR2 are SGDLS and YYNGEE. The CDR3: CASSDQGTTNTGELFF. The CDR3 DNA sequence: TGTGCCAGCAGCGACCAGGGGACTACGAACACCGGGGAGCTGTTTTTT.

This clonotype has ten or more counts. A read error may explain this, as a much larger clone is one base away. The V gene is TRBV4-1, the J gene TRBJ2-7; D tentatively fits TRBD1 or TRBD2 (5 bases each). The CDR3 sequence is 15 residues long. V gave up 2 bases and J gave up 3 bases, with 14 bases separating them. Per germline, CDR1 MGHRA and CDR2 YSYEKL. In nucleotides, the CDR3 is TGCGCCAGCAGCCAAAATCCTCGGGGCGGCTACGAGCAGTACTTC. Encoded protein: CASSQNPRGGYEQYF.

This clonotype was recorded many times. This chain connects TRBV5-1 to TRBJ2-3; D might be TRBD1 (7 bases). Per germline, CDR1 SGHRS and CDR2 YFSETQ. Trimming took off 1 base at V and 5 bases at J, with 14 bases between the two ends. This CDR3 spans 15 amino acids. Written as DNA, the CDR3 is TGCGCCAGCAGCTTGATGGAGGGGGCTTTAGATACGCAGTATTTT. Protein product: CASSLMEGALDTQYF. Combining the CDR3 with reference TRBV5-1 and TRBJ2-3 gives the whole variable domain KAGVTQTPRYLIKTRGQQVTLSCSPISGHRSVSWYQQTPGQGLQFLFEYFSETQRNKGNFPGRFSGRQFSNSRSEMNVSTLELGDSALYLCASSLMEGALDTQYFGPGTRLTVL.

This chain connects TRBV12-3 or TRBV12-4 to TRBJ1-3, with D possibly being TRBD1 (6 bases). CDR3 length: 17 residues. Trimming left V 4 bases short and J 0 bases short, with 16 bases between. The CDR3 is CASSSGQKPYSGNTIYF. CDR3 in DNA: TGTGCCAGCAGTTCAGGACAGAAGCCTTACTCTGGAAACACCATATATTTT.

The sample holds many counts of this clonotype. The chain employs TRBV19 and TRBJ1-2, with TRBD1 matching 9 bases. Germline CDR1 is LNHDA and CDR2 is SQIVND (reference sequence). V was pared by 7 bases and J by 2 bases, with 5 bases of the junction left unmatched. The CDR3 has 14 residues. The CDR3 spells CASTIGQGNYGYTF. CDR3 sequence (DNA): TGTGCCAGTACCATCGGACAGGGGAACTATGGCTACACCTTC.

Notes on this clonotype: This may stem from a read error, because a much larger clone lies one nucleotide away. CDR3 sequence (DNA): TGTGCCAGCAGCCAGCAGGGGGAGCTCACAGATACGCAGTATTTT. As protein: CASSQQGELTDTQYF. This chain connects TRBV7-8 to TRBJ2-3; 7 bases are shared with TRBD1. J lost 2 bases, V lost 5 bases, and 7 bases had no gene match. From germline, CDR1 is SGHVS and CDR2 FQNEAQ. CDR3 size: 15 residues. The complete variable domain, with remaining parts taken from reference TRBV7-8 and TRBJ2-3, reads GAGVSQSPRYKVAKRGQDVALRCDPISGHVSLFWYQQALGQGPEFLTYFQNEAQLDKSGLPSDRFFAERPEGSVSTLKIQRTQQEDSAVYLCASSQQGELTDTQYFGPGTRLTVL.

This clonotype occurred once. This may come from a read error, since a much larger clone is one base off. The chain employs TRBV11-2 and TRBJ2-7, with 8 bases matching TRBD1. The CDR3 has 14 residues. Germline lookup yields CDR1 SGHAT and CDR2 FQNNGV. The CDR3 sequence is CAISLVRGHDEQYF. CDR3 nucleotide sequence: TGTGCCATCAGCTTGGTCAGGGGGCACGACGAGCAGTACTTC. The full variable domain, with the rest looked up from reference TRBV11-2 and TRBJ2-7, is EAGVAQSPRYKIIEKRQSVAFWCNPISGHATLYWYQQILGQGPKLLIQFQNNGVVDDSQLPKDRFSAERLKGVDSTLKIQPAKLEDSAVYLCAISLVRGHDEQYFGPGTRLTVT.

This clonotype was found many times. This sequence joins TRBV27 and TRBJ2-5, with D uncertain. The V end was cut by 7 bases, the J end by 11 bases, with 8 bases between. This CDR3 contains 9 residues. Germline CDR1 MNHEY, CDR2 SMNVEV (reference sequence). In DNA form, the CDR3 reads TGTGCCAGCATAGTGTTACAGTACTTC. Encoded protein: CASIVLQYF.